Listed below are T cell receptor beta chains from one sample, sequenced in a study of T cell repertoires in cytomegalovirus infection. TCRdb re-derived calls from the reads in MiXCR, one entry per CDR3 protein. In the table there are hundreds of thousands of distinct CDR3 sequences, 30% to 35% of which are singletons. The antigens for these receptors are not known. This specimen consisted of cultured CD8+ T cells from PBMCs, obtained from culture after CMV antigen stimulation. The receptors were gathered from a human donor in good health (CMV status not recorded). Some clones in this sample may be carry-over from other donors' samples. The CDR3 runs from the conserved cysteine through the conserved F or W.

CDR3aa: CASSISSTDTQYF
v_gene: TRBV12-3/TRBV12-4

CDR3aa: CASSSTATNSGNTIYF
v_gene: TRBV7-8

CDR3aa: CASSLSRVDIQYF
v_gene: TRBV27

CDR3aa: CASSAPWTQSNTEAFF
v_gene: TRBV19

CDR3aa: CASTPGGPNYGYTF
v_gene: TRBV27

CDR3aa: CASSETGTDNSPLHF
v_gene: TRBV19

CDR3aa: CASSSINTIYF
v_gene: TRBV12-3/TRBV12-4

CDR3aa: CASSQVYRDLSGNTIYF
v_gene: TRBV6-6

CDR3aa: CATSSQGNEQFF
v_gene: TRBV15

CDR3aa: CASSLARGPYSNQPQHF
v_gene: TRBV7-8

CDR3aa: CASTSLRGAGNIQYF
v_gene: TRBV7-8

CDR3aa: CASSEALRAAITFSGNTIYF
v_gene: TRBV6-1

CDR3aa: CASRKLAGRETQYF
v_gene: TRBV13

CDR3aa: CASSPRDRGPYTEAFF
v_gene: TRBV7-6

CDR3aa: CAIRRPRQPTHEQFF
v_gene: TRBV6-2/TRBV6-3

CDR3aa: CASSVWGGYTF
v_gene: TRBV6-6

CDR3aa: CASSLRTADGPYEAFF
v_gene: TRBV27

CDR3aa: CASSQDGGVTYNEQFF
v_gene: TRBV4-1

CDR3aa: CASSPGRTGAFF
v_gene: TRBV3-1

CDR3aa: CASSLSGTEPNQPQHF
v_gene: TRBV7-9

CDR3aa: CASRKGSGEAFF
v_gene: TRBV19

CDR3aa: CASSPRNRDTGELFF
v_gene: TRBV5-4

CDR3aa: CASSFPGQQTYSGNTIYF
v_gene: TRBV28

CDR3aa: CASSIPFQGMNTEAFF
v_gene: TRBV19

CDR3aa: CATRQGANNSPLHF
v_gene: TRBV7-9

CDR3aa: CASSQRNYNEQFF
v_gene: TRBV23-1

CDR3aa: CASSLTGSVAFF
v_gene: TRBV12-3/TRBV12-4

CDR3aa: CASKATDTQYF
v_gene: TRBV7-2

CDR3aa: CATSAHRLTYNEQFF
v_gene: TRBV24-1

CDR3aa: CASSMGFGANTEAFF
v_gene: TRBV19

CDR3aa: CASSRDGERTQYF
v_gene: TRBV28

CDR3aa: CASSNQGAGETQYF
v_gene: TRBV12-3/TRBV12-4

CDR3aa: CASSHRALEAFF
v_gene: TRBV11-1

CDR3aa: CASSRGTGDEQYF
v_gene: TRBV7-9

CDR3aa: CASSQVGNPEAFF
v_gene: TRBV6-5

CDR3aa: CASSPAREEAFF
v_gene: TRBV7-1

CDR3aa: CASSPAHRGKSHNEQFF
v_gene: TRBV19

CDR3aa: CASNSDRGLRSNQPQHF
v_gene: TRBV12-3/TRBV12-4

CDR3aa: CASSEGVSSYNEQFF
v_gene: TRBV7-3

CDR3aa: CASSSGGAGEAFF
v_gene: TRBV5-1

CDR3aa: CATSDGRYQETQYF
v_gene: TRBV24-1

CDR3aa: CASSEQVVDRQETQYF
v_gene: TRBV7-6

CDR3aa: CASSSDLGQGNNQPQHF
v_gene: TRBV7-9

CDR3aa: CATLALPTYPAAYGNTIYF
v_gene: TRBV2

CDR3aa: CASSFNLQETQYF
v_gene: TRBV7-9

CDR3aa: CASSSAEGGGRTNYGYTF
v_gene: TRBV7-9

CDR3aa: CASSAGVGEAFF
v_gene: TRBV7-9

CDR3aa: CASSLVCPGATNYGYTF
v_gene: TRBV11-3

CDR3aa: CASSLGDQGDTEAFF
v_gene: TRBV5-4

CDR3aa: CASSSSRDRNYGYTF
v_gene: TRBV7-4

CDR3aa: CASRMTGMNTEAFF
v_gene: TRBV19

CDR3aa: CSARVLGSYEKLFF
v_gene: TRBV20-1

CDR3aa: CASSATGGMNTEAFF
v_gene: TRBV6-2/TRBV6-3